Below, 8 T cell receptor beta chains from the same sample are listed, as sequenced in a study of cytomegalovirus exposure and HLA in healthy donors. The method was immunoSEQ multiplex PCR; TCRdb's version includes in-frame clones alone and lacks a portion of them. The sample lists tens of thousands of clones, around four fifths occurring once. Sample: PBMCs. Receptor source: a man aged 25 to 45 in good health and CMV-seronegative.

The CDR3 is CASSLDRVGQPQHF. DNA of the CDR3: TGTGCCAGCAGTCTCGACAGGGTCGGTCAGCCCCAGCATTTT. The rearrangement links TRBV6-1 to TRBJ1-5; 7 bases agree with TRBD1. Germline-derived CDR1 and CDR2 are MNHNS and SASEGT. Trimming at V came to 5 bases and at J to 6 bases, leaving 7 bases not matched to a gene. The CDR3 runs 14 residues.

Details on this clone: This sample includes further DNA sequences coding for the same CDR3. The chain is built from TRBV5-1 and TRBJ1-1; D is perhaps TRBD1 (5 bases). Looked up from germline, CDR1 is SGHRS and CDR2 is YFSETQ. Between the trimmed V and J ends, which lost 5 bases and 2 bases, there was a span of 10 bases. The CDR3 consists of 13 residues. The CDR3 region has the DNA TGCGCCAGCAGTAGCCAGGGAAACACTGAAGCTTTCTTT. The encoded protein is CASSSQGNTEAFF.

The chain recombines TRBV6-5 with TRBJ2-3; 7 bases line up with TRBD2. The CDR3 has 14 amino acids. V gave up 8 bases and J gave up 4 bases; unmatched junction bases: 9. Germline V gene data show CDR1 as MNHEY and CDR2 as SVGAGI. The DNA of the CDR3 is TGTGCCAGCGTCCCGAGTAGCGGGCCAGATACGCAGTATTTT. Its protein is CASVPSSGPDTQYF.

This clone was observed a single time. The gene calls are TRBV4-1 and TRBJ2-6; maybe TRBD1 (6 bases). Germline CDR1 MGHRA, CDR2 YSYEKL. There are 16 residues in the CDR3. Trimming pared 4 bases from V and 4 bases from J, leaving 14 bases between. The CDR3 bases are TGCGCCAGCAGCCCAAACACAGGGACCGGGGCCAACGTCCTGACTTTC. Translating it yields CASSPNTGTGANVLTF.

The chain couples TRBV4-2 to TRBJ2-1; 10 bases are shared with TRBD2. The CDR3 totals 17 residues. J was trimmed by 4 bases and V by 0 bases; bases with no gene match: 6. Germline CDR1 LGHNA, CDR2 YNFKEQ. CDR3 sequence: CASSQDTATSGYNEQFF. CDR3 DNA sequence: TGTGCCAGCAGCCAAGATACGGCGACTAGCGGGTACAATGAGCAGTTCTTC.

The chain uses TRBV10-3 and TRBJ1-5, with TRBD1 as a possible D gene (6 bases). In germline, CDR1 is ENHRY, CDR2 SYGVKD. The CDR3 has 14 amino acids. Trimming cost V 3 bases and J 7 bases, with 13 bases left between them. This CDR3 reads CAISEQGAGQPQHF. DNA for the CDR3: TGTGCCATCAGTGAACAGGGAGCCGGGCAGCCCCAGCATTTT.

The V call is TRBV5-1, the J call TRBJ2-5; D may be TRBD1 (6 bases). Trimming took off 3 bases at V and 2 bases at J, with 11 bases between the two ends. Germline V CDR1 and CDR2: SGHRS, YFSETQ. The CDR3 loop spans 14 amino acids. The CDR3 is CASSYLDRQETQYF. The CDR3 nucleotides are TGCGCCAGCAGCTACCTGGACAGACAAGAGACCCAGTACTTC. The variable domain in full, with the rest retrieved from reference TRBV5-1 and TRBJ2-5, is KAGVTQTPRYLIKTRGQQVTLSCSPISGHRSVSWYQQTPGQGLQFLFEYFSETQRNKGNFPGRFSGRQFSNSRSEMNVSTLELGDSALYLCASSYLDRQETQYFGPGTRLLVL.

The J gene is TRBJ1-6, the V gene TRBV9; 10 positions match TRBD1. Trimming cost V 2 bases and J 1 base; bases outside gene matches: 6. This CDR3 region has 18 residues. CDR1 and CDR2 from the germline V gene are SGDLS and YYNGEE. The DNA of the CDR3 is TGTGCCAGCAGCGTCCGGGACAGGGGAGGGTCCTATAATTCACCCCTCCACTTT. This encodes CASSVRDRGGSYNSPLHF.